These T cell receptor beta chains were read from a single sample in a study of T cells after yellow fever vaccination. One entry per CDR3 protein, called by TCRdb with MiXCR from the 5' RACE reads. The sample lists approximately 300,000 distinct CDR3 sequences; 6.8% were seen once. The material was PBMCs, obtained about 41 days after the first yellow fever vaccination. These receptors were taken from a man in his late teens or twenties who received the YFV17D yellow fever vaccine. CDR3s include the opening cysteine and the closing phenylalanine or tryptophan. A D gene is named only where the DNA matches it firmly. Some rows mark clone size as missing; the rest say once, few, many or name a class of expanded clone.

-	many	TRBV20-1	TRBJ1-1	TGCAGTGCTAGAGTTTATCAAGTCCTAACCACTGAAGCTTTCTTT	CSARVYQVLTTEAFF
-	many	TRBV5-1	TRBJ2-1	TGCGCCAGCAGCTTGGGAGGCGGAAGGAATGAGCAGTTCTTC	CASSLGGGRNEQFF
-	many	TRBV6-5	TRBJ2-2	TGTGCCAGCAGCTATTCCGGGGCCGGGAGGAACACCGGGGAGCTGTTTTTT	CASSYSGAGRNTGELFF
-	-	TRBV9	TRBJ1-5	TGTGCCAGCAGCGCAACATGGTTTCGCAATCAGCCCCAGCATTTT	CASSATWFRNQPQHF
-	-	TRBV29-1	TRBJ2-1	TGCAGCGTTGTACTAAAGGCCTACAATGAGCAGTTCTTC	CSVVLKAYNEQFF
-	many	TRBV5-4	TRBJ2-7	TGTGCCAGCAGCCCACCCGGCAGGGGGGTTGAAGAGCAGTACTTC	CASSPPGRGVEEQYF
TRBD1	many	TRBV20-1	TRBJ2-7	TGCAGTGCCACAGACAGGGGCTACGAGCAGTACTTC	CSATDRGYEQYF
-	-	TRBV7-8	TRBJ1-3	TGTGCCAGCAGCTTAGGCCCAATCTCTGGAAACACCATATATTTT	CASSLGPISGNTIYF
-	many	TRBV25-1	TRBJ2-1	TGTGCCAGCAGTGAAAGCAGTTACGGCGATGAGCAGTTCTTC	CASSESSYGDEQFF
-	few	TRBV4-1	TRBJ1-5	TGCGCCAGCAGCCAAGGGGACGATAGCAATCAGCCCCAGCATTTT	CASSQGDDSNQPQHF